This section outlines one T cell receptor (beta chain) sequence together with its context. Germline V gene sequence: CDR1 SGHRS, CDR2 YFSETQ. The CDR3 has 14 amino acids. The ends lost 3 bases at V and 6 bases at J; junction bases unmatched: 4. This sample stems from a study of blood T cell repertoires in COVID-19. Using immunoSEQ multiplex PCR, the repertoire was profiled, and TCRdb retains in-frame clones only, with some absent. The data show around 62,000 clones, with approximately 90% seen just once and about 1.5% held by the top ten. The material sequenced was peripheral blood. The chain carries TRBV5-1 and TRBJ1-4; 8 bases line up with TRBD1. This TCR was recovered from a man in his 60s with acute or convalescent COVID-19. CDR3 loop: CASSSETGDEKLFF. The DNA for the CDR3 is TGCGCCAGCAGCTCGGAGACAGGGGATGAAAAACTGTTTTTT.